This TCR beta chain was retrieved from a study of response to subunit inactivated influenza vaccine. Study-wide points: Few new T cells, the authors suggested, are recruited by each seasonal influenza vaccination.

V shed 5 bases, J shed 6 bases, and the junction held 8 bases outside the gene matches. This CDR3 is 15 amino acids long. Germline V gives CDR1 MDHEN, CDR2 SYDVKM. TCRdb called the RT-PCR reads again in MiXCR, with one record for every CDR3 protein. The sample lists more than 500,000 distinct CDR3 sequences, 11% occurring once. The sample holds a few counts of this clonotype. Its antigen remains unidentified. The data were also submitted as part of a second study, on T cells expressing NK-cell markers. That study adds: Libraries used 5'RACE template switching adding universal primer site and UMIs. The authors sequenced eight donors, of whom seven were HCMV-seropositive and one was seronegative.

The receptor was derived from a man aged 50 to 59 who received an inactivated influenza vaccine. The source was PBMCs from blood, collected on the day of vaccination. The V call is TRBV28, the J call TRBJ2-1, with TRBD1 matching over 9 bases. CDR3 loop: CASSNPGQGGNEQFF. CDR3 sequence (DNA): TGTGCCAGCAGTAATCCGGGACAGGGCGGCAATGAGCAGTTCTTC. The full variable domain, its missing parts supplied by reference TRBV28 and TRBJ2-1, is DVKVTQSSRYLVKRTGEKVFLECVQDMDHENMFWYRQDPGLGLRLIYFSYDVKMKEKGDIPEGYSVSREKKERFSLILESASTNQTSMYLCASSNPGQGGNEQFFGPGTRLTVL.